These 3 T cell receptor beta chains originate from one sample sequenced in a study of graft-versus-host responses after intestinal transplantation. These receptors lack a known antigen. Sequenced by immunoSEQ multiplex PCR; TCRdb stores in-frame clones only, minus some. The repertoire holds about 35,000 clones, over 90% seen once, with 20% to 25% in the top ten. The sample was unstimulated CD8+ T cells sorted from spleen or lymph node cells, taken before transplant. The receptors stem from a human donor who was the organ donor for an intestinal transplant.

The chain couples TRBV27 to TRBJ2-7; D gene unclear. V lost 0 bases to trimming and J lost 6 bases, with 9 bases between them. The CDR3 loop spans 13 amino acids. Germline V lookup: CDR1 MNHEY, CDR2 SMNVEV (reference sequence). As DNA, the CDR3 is TGTGCCAGCAGTTTATCGCATCGTCTCGAGCAGTACTTC. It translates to CASSLSHRLEQYF.

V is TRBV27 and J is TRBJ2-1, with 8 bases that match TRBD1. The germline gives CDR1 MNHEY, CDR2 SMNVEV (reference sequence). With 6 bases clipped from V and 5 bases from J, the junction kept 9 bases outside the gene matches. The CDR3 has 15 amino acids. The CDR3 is CASSLRTGFHNEQFF. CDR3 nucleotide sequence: TGTGCCAGCAGCCTACGGACAGGGTTCCACAATGAGCAGTTCTTC.

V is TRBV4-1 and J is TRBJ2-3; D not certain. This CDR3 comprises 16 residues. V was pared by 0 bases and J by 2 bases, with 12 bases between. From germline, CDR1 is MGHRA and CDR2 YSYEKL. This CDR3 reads CASSQEDVPTTDTQYF. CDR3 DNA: TGCGCCAGCAGCCAAGAGGACGTACCTACCACAGATACGCAGTATTTT.